This T cell receptor (beta chain) was profiled in a study of T cell repertoires in ileal Crohn's disease. Here immunoSEQ multiplex PCR was the method, and the copy in TCRdb shows in-frame clones only, minus some. The sample carries 30,000 to 35,000 clones, about 80% recorded once. Germline CDR1 LNHDA, CDR2 SQIVND (reference sequence). The V and J ends lost 8 bases and 4 bases respectively, with 4 bases between them. The CDR3 runs to 10 residues. The sequenced sample consisted of ileal tissue. The J gene is TRBJ2-3, the V gene TRBV19; D unresolved. The TCR sequence derives from an adult with Crohn's disease. The CDR3 region is CASSADTQYF. In nucleotides, the CDR3 is TGTGCCAGTTCTGCAGATACGCAGTATTTT.